This T cell receptor beta chain was identified in a study of blood T cell repertoires in COVID-19. The data were produced by immunoSEQ multiplex PCR, yet TCRdb's version contains in-frame clones alone and is incomplete. The table records 200,000 to 250,000 clones, around 85% of them present only once. V was clipped by 1 base and J by 1 base, with 10 bases between them. CDR3 size: 15 residues. Germline CDR1 and CDR2: PRHDT and FYEKMQ (reference sequence). The sequencing input was PBMCs or T cells enriched from blood (not recorded which). This TCR derives from a man in his forties who had recovered from COVID-19. The chain employs TRBV13 and TRBJ1-2, with D perhaps matching TRBD1 (5 bases). CDR3 loop: CASSLARQHNYGYTF. CDR3 bases: TGTGCCAGCAGCTTAGCCAGACAGCATAACTATGGCTACACCTTC.